A single sample gave rise to the 16 T cell receptor beta chains below, sequenced in a study of shared clonotypes between healthy human individuals (dated by TCRdb to the early 2020s). Libraries came from the immunoSEQ multiplex PCR assay. In TCRdb, the immuneACCESS table is reduced to in-frame sequences with V and J assigned. These tables do not hold every clone; where another copy was compared, an unresolved V gene accounts for under half, and the others remain unexplained. A total of roughly 2 million clones appear in this sample, approximately 94% of them only once. 0.13% of the sample is in the top ten clones. Sequences were obtained from naive CD4+ T cells sorted from blood. What the cell subset or site label conveys for this sample: CD45RA+ positively selected. The receptors come from a man between 18 and 29 years old in good health.

The chain is built from TRBV5-1 and TRBJ2-4; D call uncertain. The CDR3 has 14 residues. Germline CDR1 is SGHRS and CDR2 is YFSETQ. Trimming took 0 bases from V and 6 from J, leaving 10 bases between them. CDR3: CASSLGQAANIQYF. Written as DNA, the CDR3 is TGCGCCAGCAGCTTGGGTCAGGCGGCAAACATTCAGTACTTC.

Concerning this clone: The sample holds other DNA sequences that translate to the same CDR3. The chain combines TRBV5-1 with TRBJ2-3; D is possibly TRBD1 (5 bases). Trimming took off 4 bases at V and 0 bases at J, with 9 bases between the two ends. Germline-derived CDR1 and CDR2 are SGHRS and YFSETQ. This CDR3 is built from 14 residues. CDR3 loop: CASSLTVSTDTQYF. CDR3 DNA: TGCGCCAGCAGCCTGACAGTGAGCACAGATACGCAGTATTTT.

Notes on this clone: The sample has other DNA sequences that encode this CDR3 too. V usage is TRBV4-1 and J usage is TRBJ2-7, with 9 bases identical to TRBD1. The CDR3 has 13 residues. The germline CDR1 and CDR2 sequences are MGHRA and YSYEKL. V lost 4 bases to trimming and J lost 2 bases; unmatched junction nucleotides: 0. The CDR3 DNA reads as TGCGCCAGCAGCCGACAGGGGGCCTACGAGCAGTACTTC. Its translation is CASSRQGAYEQYF.

The chain links TRBV30 to TRBJ2-2, with D hard to call. The CDR3 consists of 16 residues. V lost 0 bases, J lost 3 bases, and 14 bases lay in between. Germline assignment: CDR1 GTSNPN and CDR2 SVGIG (reference sequence). The CDR3 bases are TGTGCCTGGAGTGTACTGCGCCGGGTCGACACCGGGGAGCTGTTTTTT. It is translated as CAWSVLRRVDTGELFF.

The rearrangement links TRBV7-2 to TRBJ2-1; D possibly corresponds to TRBD2 (5 bases). V was pared by 3 bases and J by 1 base, with 13 bases between. Germline-derived CDR1 and CDR2 are SGHTA and FQGNSA. CDR3 length equals 16 residues. The CDR3 DNA is TGTGCCAGCAGCTTCGCTAGCCAAGTTTCCTACAATGAGCAGTTCTTC. Translating it yields CASSFASQVSYNEQFF.

The CDR3 is CASNPGLAGPGVGEQYF. The CDR3 DNA sequence: TGCGCCAGCAACCCGGGACTAGCGGGGCCAGGGGTTGGCGAGCAGTACTTC. The chain combines TRBV5-1 with TRBJ2-7; TRBD2 matches 13 bases. The CDR3 runs to 17 residues. The germline gives CDR1 SGHRS, CDR2 YFSETQ. Trimming took 6 bases from V and 6 from J; bases not matched to a gene: 15.

The chain combines TRBV6-6 with TRBJ2-1, with a weak D call TRBD2 (6 bases). The CDR3 extends over 12 amino acids. Germline V gene lookup returns CDR1 MNHNY and CDR2 SVGAGI (reference sequence). Between the trimmed V and J ends, which lost 10 bases and 4 bases, there was a span of 11 bases. DNA of the CDR3: TGTGCCACCCGTAGCGGTTACAATGAGCAGTTCTTC. Amino acids: CATRSGYNEQFF.

V is TRBV15 and J is TRBJ1-1, with 9 bases identical to TRBD1. Trimming took 5 bases from V and 3 from J; bases not matched to a gene: 13. Germline V CDR1 and CDR2: LNHNV, YYDKDF (reference sequence). There are 17 residues in the CDR3. DNA for the CDR3: TGTGCCACCAGCCAATCCGGGACAGGGAGGCCCTACACTGAAGCTTTCTTT. Encoded protein: CATSQSGTGRPYTEAFF. Drawing the rest from reference TRBV15 and TRBJ1-1, the complete variable domain is DAMVIQNPRYQVTQFGKPVTLSCSQTLNHNVMYWYQQKSSQAPKLLFHYYDKDFNNEADTPDNFQSRRPNTSFCFLDIRSPGLGDTAMYLCATSQSGTGRPYTEAFFGQGTRLTVV.

V usage is TRBV5-1 and J usage is TRBJ2-1, with a weak D call TRBD1 (6 bases). The germline CDR1 and CDR2 sequences are SGHRS and YFSETQ. The V end lost 0 bases, the J end lost 5 bases, and 12 bases lay between the germline ends. The CDR3 spans 15 residues. The CDR3 region is CASSLEGVRNNEQFF. CDR3 in DNA: TGCGCCAGCAGCTTGGAGGGGGTTCGGAACAATGAGCAGTTCTTC.

The chain links TRBV18 to TRBJ2-1; 11 bases are shared with TRBD2. CDR1 and CDR2 from the germline V gene are KGHSH and LQKENI. The CDR3 totals 15 residues. V lost 6 bases, J lost 5 bases, and 6 bases stayed unmatched. CDR3 sequence: CASSPTSGRNNEQFF. The CDR3 DNA reads as TGTGCCAGCTCTCCCACTAGCGGGAGAAACAATGAGCAGTTCTTC.

J is TRBJ2-2 and V is TRBV6-5, with 8 positions matching TRBD1. The CDR3 contains 14 residues. V was pared by 7 bases and J by 3 bases, with 4 bases of the junction left unmatched. Looked up from germline, CDR1 is MNHEY and CDR2 is SVGAGI. CDR3 loop: CASTRQGYTGELFF. The CDR3 DNA sequence: TGTGCCAGCACAAGACAGGGGTACACCGGGGAGCTGTTTTTT.

The rearrangement joins TRBV27 to TRBJ2-1; 9 nucleotides match TRBD2. Unmatched junction bases numbered 2, after V lost 6 bases and J lost 2 bases. Germline loops: CDR1 MNHEY, CDR2 SMNVEV (reference sequence). This CDR3 has 14 residues. As DNA, the CDR3 is TGTGCCAGCAGAATAGCGGGAGCCTACAATGAGCAGTTCTTC. Protein product: CASRIAGAYNEQFF.

The V gene is TRBV5-1, the J gene TRBJ2-7, with 8 bases aligning to TRBD2. Unmatched junction bases numbered 10, after V lost 5 bases and J lost 6 bases. There are 14 residues in the CDR3. Germline V CDR1 and CDR2: SGHRS, YFSETQ. CDR3 loop: CASRSGTREGEQYF. CDR3 bases: TGCGCCAGCAGATCCGGGACTAGGGAAGGCGAGCAGTACTTC.

V gene TRBV5-1 combines with J gene TRBJ2-6; D possibly uses TRBD1 or TRBD2 (5 bases each). The V and J ends lost 0 bases and 2 bases respectively, with 9 bases between them. The V gene's germline CDR1 is SGHRS and CDR2 YFSETQ. This CDR3 spans 16 amino acids. DNA for the CDR3: TGCGCCAGCAGCTTGGGGCGAGGGGCTGGGGCCAACGTCCTGACTTTC. As protein: CASSLGRGAGANVLTF.

Only one count was recorded for this clone. This sequence joins TRBV29-1 and TRBJ1-1; no firm D call. This CDR3 region has 15 residues. Germline V gene data show CDR1 as SQVTM and CDR2 as ANQGSEA. The V end was cut by 5 bases, the J end by 8 bases, with 24 bases between. CDR3 coding DNA: TGCAGCGTTTCCGTCTACCAGGCAGTTCTTGACGAAGCTTTCTTT. It encodes CSVSVYQAVLDEAFF.

J is TRBJ1-6 and V is TRBV25-1; D gene ambiguous. CDR1 MGHDK and CDR2 SYGVNS come from the germline V gene. The CDR3 runs 14 residues. Between the trimmed V and J ends, which lost 0 bases and 8 bases, there was a span of 8 bases. The CDR3 nucleotides are TGTGCCAGCAGTGAATACAGAGGTTATTCACCCCTCCACTTT. Residues: CASSEYRGYSPLHF.